This T cell receptor (beta chain) was obtained from a study of T cell changes during pregnancy in multiple sclerosis. Profiled with immunoSEQ multiplex PCR; TCRdb holds only in-frame clones, not every one. The table lists approximately 40,000 clones, 85% to 95% of them singletons. CDR1 is SGHDT, CDR2 YYEEEE, per germline. V lost 1 base and J lost 7, with 20 bases in between. The length of the CDR3 is 17 residues. Source material: peripheral blood. The receptor was isolated from a female donor with multiple sclerosis, enrolled in a pregnancy study. V usage is TRBV5-6 and J usage is TRBJ1-4, with D perhaps TRBD1 (6 bases). The CDR3 sequence is CASSLLDRPRTPEKLFF. CDR3 in DNA: TGTGCCAGCAGCTTGTTGGACAGACCACGCACCCCTGAAAAACTGTTTTTT.